The present TCR beta chain was sequenced within a study of CD8+CD57+ T cells in acquired aplastic anemia (dated by TCRdb to 2017 to 2018). Turning to the overall study: Extracted DNA from sorted CD4+ and CD8+ cells averaged about 2.9 ug, ranging from roughly 0.19 to 27.4 ug. A CD8+CD57+ expansion meant a frequency higher than the mean frequency seen in healthy subjects. Beyond this particular receptor, the publication reports: No significant difference in CD8+ Simpson's diversity was found between patients and healthy controls (P=0.060). Around 30 CD8+ CDR3 sequences were shared between patients and controls but appeared highly expressed in patients and within their immunodominant clones.

Profiling of TCR beta VDJ combinations and CDR3 sequences used genomic DNA as the template. TCR repertoire sequencing was run on an Illumina HiSeq 2000. In the original analysis: Repertoires were assessed using TRBV/TRBJ rearrangement plots, CDR3 size and DJ length profiles, and Simpson's diversity index. The most abundant DNA sequence in the deep sequencing data was taken as the immunodominant clone. CDR3 amino acid sequences were screened for sharing across subjects and compared with published repertoires and the VDJdb database. Using fastp at Q25 and MiXCR, TCRdb reprocessed the public reads and kept productive beta chains. CDR3 protein sequences are deduplicated, and each keeps its most common genes and DNA. It is TCRdb's table, rather than the study itself, that gives the V and J calls and clone size. The sample has roughly 200,000 distinct CDR3 sequences on record, 63% of them singletons. The ten biggest clones cover under 45% of the sample.

Patients chosen for sequencing had shown expansion of CD8+CD57+ cells by flow cytometry. Severe acquired aplastic anemia was diagnosed in all patients according to International Study of Aplastic Anemia and Agranulocytosis and Camitta criteria. At the time blood was sampled, none of the patients had received any therapy. The study deep-sequenced TCR repertoires of sorted CD4+ and CD8+ blood T cells from severe aplastic anemia patients and healthy subjects. Patients were enrolled under clinicaltrials.gov protocols 00001620, 01623167, 00001397, 00071045, 00081523 and 00961064 in the USA. Ficoll-Paque density gradient centrifugation was used to isolate peripheral blood mononuclear cells. Before DNA extraction, CD4+ and CD8+ T cells were sorted by FACS or by magnetic beads. CDR1 MNHEY and CDR2 SVGAGI were looked up in the germline V gene. The junction shows trimming of 2 bases on V and 5 bases on J, plus 13 bases between the germline ends. Including the terminal cysteine and phenylalanine, the CDR3 comprises 15 residues. Of all the DNA, just the CDR3 is kept, 45 bases in frame from base 1.

This clonotype appeared many times. Its antigen is currently not known. Per-nucleotide qualities are absent, and no much larger clonotype sits a single base away. This TCR was sampled from a human donor with aplastic anemia. The V and J genes are TRBV6-5 and TRBJ2-1, with a weak D call of TRBD2 (6 bases match). The sample comprised sorted CD4+, CD8+, or CD8+CD57+ T cells (not recorded which) from PBMCs. The nucleotides read TGTGCCAGCAGTTACAATAAGGGGACTCACAATGAGCAGTTCTTC. This encodes CASSYNKGTHNEQFF.